This is a list of T cell receptor beta chains from one sample in a study of cytomegalovirus exposure and HLA in healthy donors. Repertoires were generated with immunoSEQ multiplex PCR, while TCRdb's copy carries only in-frame clones and drops some. The sample lists 210,000 or so clones, about 80% occurring once. Source material: PBMCs. The receptors come from an older woman in good health and CMV-seropositive. The CDR3 runs from the conserved cysteine through the conserved F or W. The D gene is left open where the match is weak. The listing skips clone size in some rows; elsewhere it reads once, few, many or a size class.

J,size,D,V,CDR3,DNA
TRBJ1-2,-,-,TRBV10-3,CAISDARVYGYTF,TGTGCCATCAGTGATGCCAGGGTCTATGGCTACACCTTC
TRBJ1-1,-,TRBD1,TRBV7-2,CASSHRDRVLNTEAFF,TGTGCCAGCAGCCACCGGGACAGGGTACTGAACACTGAAGCTTTCTTT
TRBJ1-2,-,-,TRBV29-1,CSAGGDNYGYTF,TGCAGCGCCGGAGGGGATAACTATGGCTACACCTTC
TRBJ1-3,-,-,TRBV28,CASSPLWRSGNTIYF,TGTGCCAGCAGTCCCCTTTGGAGATCTGGAAACACCATATATTTT
TRBJ2-3,-,TRBD1,TRBV4-1,CASSQEGTGGWEGDTQYF,TGCGCCAGCAGCCAAGAAGGGACAGGGGGCTGGGAGGGAGATACGCAGTATTTT
TRBJ2-3,-,TRBD1,TRBV30,CAWGQGESDTQYF,TGTGCCTGGGGACAGGGGGAATCAGATACGCAGTATTTT
TRBJ2-7,-,TRBD2,TRBV28,CAIFGTSGSYEQYF,TGTGCCATCTTCGGGACTAGCGGATCCTACGAGCAGTACTTC
TRBJ1-1,-,TRBD1,TRBV6-1,CASSEEGAGYTEAFF,TGTGCCAGCAGTGAGGAGGGGGCTGGATACACTGAAGCTTTCTTT
TRBJ2-2,-,-,TRBV29-1,CSVATNTGELFF,TGCAGCGTTGCTACGAACACCGGGGAGCTGTTTTTT
TRBJ1-6,-,-,TRBV7-3,CASSTGITNSPLHF,TGTGCCAGCAGCACAGGGATTACCAATTCACCCCTCCACTTT
TRBJ2-2,few,-,TRBV9,CASSVDKRTIVGELFF,TGTGCCAGCAGCGTAGATAAAAGGACTATAGTCGGGGAGCTGTTTTTT
TRBJ2-7,-,-,TRBV5-4,CASSLGADTYEQYF,TGTGCCAGCAGCTTGGGGGCGGACACCTACGAGCAGTACTTC
TRBJ2-3,-,-,TRBV7-2,CASSLRDTQYF,TGTGCCAGCAGCTTGAGGGATACGCAGTATTTT
TRBJ2-3,-,TRBD2,TRBV25-1,CASSGAGGDTQYF,TGTGCCAGCAGTGGAGCGGGGGGAGATACGCAGTATTTT
TRBJ1-2,few,TRBD1,TRBV6-5,CASSYSSNRGYGYTF,TGTGCCAGCAGTTACTCAAGTAACAGGGGATATGGCTACACCTTC
TRBJ1-6,-,TRBD1,TRBV7-6,CASSPEDRGLSPLHF,TGTGCCAGCAGCCCCGAAGACAGGGGCCTCTCCCCCCTCCACTTT
TRBJ1-2,-,TRBD1,TRBV7-9,CASSPGAGQGYYGYTF,TGTGCCAGCAGTCCAGGGGCGGGACAGGGCTACTATGGCTACACCTTC
TRBJ1-6,-,-,TRBV7-9,CASSLGPGDGSPLHF,TGTGCCAGCAGCTTAGGACCGGGGGACGGTTCACCCCTCCACTTT
TRBJ1-6,-,-,TRBV12-5,CASGLRGTAPLHF,TGTGCTAGTGGTTTGAGGGGAACGGCACCCCTCCACTTT
TRBJ1-6,-,-,TRBV6-5,CASSYSLNSPLHF,TGTGCCAGCAGTTACTCCTTGAATTCACCCCTCCACTTT
TRBJ1-3,-,TRBD1,TRBV6-1,CASTSGGGNTIYF,TGTGCCAGCACCTCAGGGGGAGGAAACACCATATATTTT
TRBJ2-7,few,TRBD2,TRBV5-4,CASSLGLAGDRSYEQYF,TGTGCCAGCAGCTTGGGGCTAGCGGGGGACCGCTCCTACGAGCAGTACTTC
TRBJ2-2,-,TRBD1,TRBV7-9,CASSPPGQGAVGELFF,TGTGCCAGCAGCCCACCGGGACAGGGGGCCGTCGGGGAGCTGTTTTTT
TRBJ2-3,-,TRBD1,TRBV5-1,CASHDRGETQYF,TGCGCCAGCCACGACAGGGGTGAGACGCAGTATTTT
TRBJ1-1,-,TRBD1,TRBV9,CASSRQGGTEAFF,TGTGCCAGCAGCCGACAGGGGGGCACTGAAGCTTTCTTT
TRBJ2-5,-,-,TRBV7-8,CASGQSEETQYF,TGTGCCAGCGGGCAATCTGAAGAGACCCAGTACTTC
TRBJ1-5,-,-,TRBV6-1,CASRDTGKNQPQHF,TGTGCCAGCAGGGATACAGGGAAAAATCAGCCCCAGCATTTT
TRBJ1-5,-,-,TRBV7-8,CASSLHRWVPTDQPQHF,TGTGCCAGCAGCTTACACAGGTGGGTCCCCACAGACCAGCCCCAGCATTTT
TRBJ2-1,-,-,TRBV2,CASRSSYAYNEQFF,TGTGCCAGCAGGAGTTCGTACGCCTACAATGAGCAGTTCTTC